This T cell receptor (beta chain) is drawn from a study of blood T cell repertoires in COVID-19. CDR3 size: 17 residues. After removal of 3 bases from V and 7 bases from J, the junction contained 13 bases not matched to a gene. Per the germline V gene, CDR1 is SGHRS and CDR2 is YFSETQ. Profiled with immunoSEQ multiplex PCR; TCRdb holds only in-frame clones, not every one. The sample lists some 350,000 clones, around nine tenths seen once, with approximately 2.9% in the top ten. Material for sequencing was peripheral blood. The chain combines TRBV5-1 with TRBJ1-6, with TRBD1 identical over 7 bases. The receptor comes from a human donor in a cohort sampled during active COVID-19. The DNA of the CDR3 is TGCGCCAGCAGCTCGGCCGACCCGACAGGGCGGAATTCACCCCTCCACTTT. This translates into CASSSADPTGRNSPLHF.